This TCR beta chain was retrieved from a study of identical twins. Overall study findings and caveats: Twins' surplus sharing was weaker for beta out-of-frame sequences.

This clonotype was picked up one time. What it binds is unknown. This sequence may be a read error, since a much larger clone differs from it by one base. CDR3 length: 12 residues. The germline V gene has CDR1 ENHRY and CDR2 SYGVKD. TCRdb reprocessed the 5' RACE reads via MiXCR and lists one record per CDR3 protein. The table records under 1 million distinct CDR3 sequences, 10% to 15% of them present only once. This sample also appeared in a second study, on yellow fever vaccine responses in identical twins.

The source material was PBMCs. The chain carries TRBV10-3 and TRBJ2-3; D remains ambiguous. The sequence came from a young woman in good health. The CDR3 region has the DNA TGTGCCATCGCGATCGGAACAGATACGCAGTGTTTT. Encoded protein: CAIAIGTDTQCF.